The 17 T cell receptor beta chains below were found in one sample sequenced in a study of blood T cell repertoires in COVID-19. TCRdb's copy holds only in-frame clones and misses some; the assay was immunoSEQ multiplex PCR. The sample carries almost 500,000 clones, more than 85% recorded once. The sample comprised PBMCs or T cells enriched from blood (not recorded which). These TCRs come from a woman aged 60-75 years who had recovered from COVID-19.

This clone was counted many times. The chain links TRBV2 to TRBJ1-5, with D perhaps matching TRBD1 (5 bases). The CDR3 is 15 residues long. Trimming cost V 6 bases and J 4 bases, with 16 bases left between them. The germline V gene encodes CDR1 SNHLY and CDR2 FYNNEI. CDR3 in DNA: TGTGCCAGCAGGCCGGCAGCAGGGCCTAATCAGCCCCAGCATTTT. This translates into CASRPAAGPNQPQHF. Based on the CDR3 plus reference TRBV2 and TRBJ1-5, the full variable domain is EPEVTQTPSHQVTQMGQEVILRCVPISNHLYFYWYRQILGQKVEFLVSFYNNEISEKSEIFDDQFSVERPDGSNFTLKIRSTKLEDSAMYFCASRPAAGPNQPQHFGDGTRLSIL.

The chain links TRBV6-6 to TRBJ1-1; weak D call: TRBD1 (5 bases). This CDR3 has 14 amino acids. V was cut by 3 bases and J by 1 base, with 9 bases left in between. Looked up from germline, CDR1 is MNHNY and CDR2 is SVGAGI (reference sequence). This CDR3 is CASSYKGWNTEAFF. CDR3 nucleotide sequence: TGTGCCAGCAGTTATAAGGGGTGGAACACTGAAGCTTTCTTT.

The chain joins TRBV5-1 to TRBJ2-7; 7 nucleotides align to TRBD1. This CDR3 contains 16 residues. The J segment lost 4 bases and the V segment lost 0 bases, leaving 10 bases of the junction unmatched. Germline V gives CDR1 SGHRS, CDR2 YFSETQ. The CDR3 spells CASSLAMGQFDYEQYF. DNA for the CDR3: TGCGCCAGCAGCTTGGCTATGGGACAGTTTGATTACGAGCAGTACTTC.

The CDR3 DNA follows: TGTGCCAGCAGCCTACAGGGAGGCAATCAGCCCCAGCATTTT. This codes for CASSLQGGNQPQHF. This chain joins TRBV2 and TRBJ1-5; D might be TRBD1 (6 bases). Germline loops: CDR1 SNHLY, CDR2 FYNNEI. The CDR3 sequence is 14 residues long. The ends were cut back, 6 bases at V and 2 bases at J, with 11 bases in the middle.

The V and J genes are TRBV9 and TRBJ1-1; 7 bases are a match to TRBD1. Per the germline V gene, CDR1 is SGDLS and CDR2 is YYNGEE. The CDR3 runs 15 residues. After removal of 4 bases from V and 4 bases from J, the junction contained 10 bases not matched to a gene. DNA for the CDR3: TGTGCCAGCAGCCCCCAGGACAGGTACGGCACTGAAGCTTTCTTT. The encoded protein is CASSPQDRYGTEAFF.

This chain uses TRBV5-6 with TRBJ2-1; a possible D gene is TRBD1 (6 bases). V lost 3 bases and J lost 6, with 19 bases in between. This CDR3 has 16 residues. Germline assignment: CDR1 SGHDT and CDR2 YYEEEE. The CDR3 region is CASSSIQGSSFNEQFF. CDR3 in DNA: TGTGCCAGCAGCTCCATACAGGGCTCCAGTTTCAATGAGCAGTTCTTC. The full variable domain, completed using reference TRBV5-6 and TRBJ2-1, is DAGVTQSPTHLIKTRGQQVTLRCSPKSGHDTVSWYQQALGQGPQFIFQYYEEEERQRGNFPDRFSGHQFPNYSSELNVNALLLGDSALYLCASSSIQGSSFNEQFFGPGTRLTVL.

The V and J genes are TRBV24-1 and TRBJ1-2; TRBD1 matches at 7 bases. This CDR3 region has 13 residues. Trimming at V came to 6 bases and at J to 2 bases, leaving 2 bases not matched to a gene. Germline V lookup: CDR1 KGHDR, CDR2 SFDVKD. CDR3 protein: CATSSDRNYGYTF. The CDR3, as DNA: TGTGCCACCAGTTCGGACAGGAACTATGGCTACACCTTC.

This sequence joins TRBV28 and TRBJ1-3, with D perhaps matching TRBD1 (5 bases). In germline, CDR1 is MDHEN, CDR2 SYDVKM. The CDR3 is 15 amino acids. V was clipped by 6 bases and J by 0 bases, with 12 bases between them. This chain's CDR3 is CASSSGVSSGNTIYF. The CDR3 bases are TGTGCCAGCAGCTCGGGGGTCAGCTCTGGAAACACCATATATTTT. The full variable domain, with the rest looked up from reference TRBV28 and TRBJ1-3, is DVKVTQSSRYLVKRTGEKVFLECVQDMDHENMFWYRQDPGLGLRLIYFSYDVKMKEKGDIPEGYSVSREKKERFSLILESASTNQTSMYLCASSSGVSSGNTIYFGEGSWLTVV.

This chain connects TRBV30 to TRBJ2-6, with D possibly being TRBD2 (7 bases). The germline V gene encodes CDR1 GTSNPN and CDR2 SVGIG (reference sequence). The V and J ends lost 4 bases and 4 bases respectively, with 23 bases between them. The CDR3 is made up of 18 amino acids. As DNA, the CDR3 is TGTGCCTGGAAGCGGGGCAGGGGTAACTCTCTGGGGGCCAACGTCCTGACTTTC. Translation gives CAWKRGRGNSLGANVLTF.

The rearrangement joins TRBV7-6 to TRBJ1-4; TRBD1 aligns across 8 bases. This CDR3 comprises 17 residues. The ends lost 5 bases at V and 0 bases at J; junction bases unmatched: 8. CDR1 is SGHVS and CDR2 is FNYEAQ in the germline V gene. In nucleotides, the CDR3 is TGTGCCAGCAGCCTACGACAGGGGTTAGCAACTAATGAAAAACTGTTTTTT. This sequence encodes CASSLRQGLATNEKLFF.

CDR3 sequence (DNA): TGTGCCAGCAGCTTCTCCGGGACACTGGGGGGGTATGAGCAGTTCTTC. Translation gives CASSFSGTLGGYEQFF. The chain combines TRBV7-2 with TRBJ2-1; D is possibly TRBD2 (7 bases). This CDR3 is built from 16 residues. Between the trimmed V and J ends, which lost 3 bases and 8 bases, there was a span of 20 bases. Per germline, CDR1 SGHTA and CDR2 FQGNSA. The whole variable domain, remainder taken from reference TRBV7-2 and TRBJ2-1, is GAGVSQSPSNKVTEKGKDVELRCDPISGHTALYWYRQSLGQGLEFLIYFQGNSAPDKSGLPSDRFSAERTGGSVSTLTIQRTQQEDSAVYLCASSFSGTLGGYEQFFGPGTRLTVL.

V usage is TRBV9 and J usage is TRBJ2-5; weak D call: TRBD2 (7 bases). Germline V CDR1 and CDR2: SGDLS, YYNGEE. The CDR3 is made up of 13 amino acids. Trimming removed 6 bases at V and 5 bases at J, with 14 bases between. The CDR3 reads CASNAGAGETQYF. Written as DNA, the CDR3 is TGTGCCAGCAACGCGGGGGCGGGGGAGACCCAGTACTTC.

V and J are TRBV4-1 and TRBJ2-7; 10 bases map to TRBD1. The CDR3 covers 15 residues. The J segment lost 3 bases and the V segment lost 4 bases, leaving 6 bases of the junction unmatched. The germline gives CDR1 MGHRA, CDR2 YSYEKL. The DNA for the CDR3 is TGCGCCAGCAGCCCAAGACAGGGGGCGGGCTACGAGCAGTACTTC. It yields the protein CASSPRQGAGYEQYF.

The CDR3 sequence is CASSPRRGRHEKLFF. DNA for the CDR3: TGTGCCAGCAGCCCCCGCAGGGGAAGGCATGAAAAACTGTTTTTT. V is TRBV27 and J is TRBJ1-4; tentatively, D is TRBD1 (6 bases). Looked up from germline, CDR1 is MNHEY and CDR2 is SMNVEV (reference sequence). The CDR3 runs 15 residues. The V end was cut by 6 bases, the J end by 6 bases, with 17 bases between.

The rearrangement joins TRBV6-2 or TRBV6-3 to TRBJ1-6, with TRBD1 matching 7 bases. The germline V gene encodes CDR1 MNHEY and CDR2 SVGEGT. CDR3 length: 15 residues. The trim removed 2 bases at V and 10 bases at J, leaving 8 bases unmatched. In DNA form, the CDR3 reads TGTGCCAGCAGTTACAGGGACAGCGGTGAGTCACCCCTCCACTTT. This sequence encodes CASSYRDSGESPLHF.

CDR3 amino acids: CASRTGGTSPPDTQYF. The DNA of the CDR3 is TGTGCCAGCAGGACGGGGGGGACTAGCCCCCCAGATACGCAGTATTTT. V is TRBV2 and J is TRBJ2-3; TRBD2 matches at 9 bases. The CDR3 is 16 amino acids. The V gene end was trimmed by 6 bases and the J gene end by 4 bases; junction bases not matched to a gene: 11. Germline lookup yields CDR1 SNHLY and CDR2 FYNNEI.

The chain has TRBV5-6 and TRBJ2-7; D uncertain. This CDR3 spans 14 amino acids. Trimming stripped 1 base from V and 5 bases from J, with 13 bases between. The germline V gene encodes CDR1 SGHDT and CDR2 YYEEEE. CDR3 sequence (DNA): TGTGCCAGCAGCTTGAACCTACCAGGCCACGAGCAGTACTTC. Its translation is CASSLNLPGHEQYF.